A single sample gave rise to the 20 T cell receptor beta chains below, sequenced in a study of blood T cell repertoires in COVID-19. Libraries were prepared by immunoSEQ multiplex PCR; TCRdb keeps only in-frame clonotypes and omits some of them. The sample lists over 50,000 clones; 86% were seen once. The specimen was peripheral blood. All receptors come from an elderly man with acute or convalescent COVID-19.

This chain connects TRBV6-1 to TRBJ2-3, with TRBD2 matching 14 bases. V trimming: 1 base; J trimming: 3 bases; junction bases outside the gene matches: 6. This CDR3 is 18 amino acids long. CDR1 is MNHNS, CDR2 SASEGT, per germline. The CDR3 is CASSEGGLAGGLTDTQYF. DNA for the CDR3: TGTGCCAGCAGTGAAGGTGGACTAGCGGGGGGCCTGACAGATACGCAGTATTTT.

The V call is TRBV6-5, the J call TRBJ2-3; D unclear. The CDR3 loop spans 13 amino acids. Trimming cost V 6 bases and J 2 bases, with 9 bases left between them. Germline V lookup: CDR1 MNHEY, CDR2 SVGAGI. CDR3 in amino acids: CASRGGLTDTQYF. In DNA, the CDR3 is TGTGCCAGCAGAGGCGGCCTCACAGATACGCAGTATTTT.

A word on this clone: The junction shows a germline mismatch at one end, possibly a read error. The V and J genes are TRBV7-7 and TRBJ2-2, with TRBD1 matching 7 bases. This CDR3 has 15 amino acids. In germline, CDR1 is SSHAT, CDR2 FNYEAQ (reference sequence). CDR3 sequence: CASSLGTANTGELFF. Written as DNA, the CDR3 is TGTGCTAGCAGCTTGGGGACAGCTAACACCGGGGAGCTGTTTTTT.

The chain uses TRBV29-1 and TRBJ1-2; maybe TRBD1 (6 bases). Germline V CDR1 and CDR2: SQVTM, ANQGSEA. The CDR3 is 13 residues long. Deletions cut 3 bases from V and 7 bases from J, with 15 bases between. For the CDR3, the DNA is TGCAGCGTTGATGGGGGCGGGCTTGTTGGCTACACCTTC. Residues: CSVDGGGLVGYTF.

The chain joins TRBV27 to TRBJ1-2, with 9 bases that match TRBD1. Trimming removed 5 bases from V and 3 bases from J; junction bases left unmatched: 4. Germline V gene lookup returns CDR1 MNHEY and CDR2 SMNVEV (reference sequence). The CDR3 has 14 amino acids. The CDR3 protein is CASSRTGDYYGYTF. CDR3 nucleotides: TGTGCCAGCAGTCGGACAGGGGACTACTATGGCTACACCTTC.

The V and J genes are TRBV4-3 and TRBJ2-2; 10 nucleotides line up with TRBD2. Trimming took 0 bases from V and 5 from J; bases not matched to a gene: 9. CDR1 LGHNA and CDR2 YSLEER come from the germline V gene. This CDR3 is 18 amino acids long. CDR3 sequence: CASSQDPLAGVRTGELFF. CDR3 bases: TGCGCCAGCAGCCAAGATCCCCTAGCGGGGGTAAGAACCGGGGAGCTGTTTTTT.

Here the CDR3 reads CASSYRDRGTEAFF. CDR3 coding DNA: TGCGCCAGCAGCTACCGGGACAGGGGGACTGAAGCTTTCTTT. V is TRBV5-1 and J is TRBJ1-1; TRBD1 matches 11 bases. CDR1 is SGHRS, CDR2 YFSETQ, per germline. The CDR3 is 14 residues long. V dropped 3 bases and J dropped 5; count of bases not matched to a gene: 3.

V usage is TRBV3-1 (or the pseudogene TRBV3-2) and J usage is TRBJ2-7; 10 positions agree with TRBD2. J gave up 6 bases and V 1 base, and 3 bases lay outside the gene matches. This CDR3 is built from 14 residues. From germline, CDR1 is LGHDT and CDR2 YNNKEL (reference sequence). CDR3 DNA: TGTGCCAGCAGCCAAGGGCTAGCGGGGGTCGAGCAGTACTTC. Encoded protein: CASSQGLAGVEQYF.

The chain joins TRBV5-4 to TRBJ2-1; perhaps TRBD2 as D (5 bases). This CDR3 is 15 amino acids long. Trimming removed 3 bases from V and 4 bases from J, with 14 bases in between. Germline assignment: CDR1 SGHNT and CDR2 YYREEE (reference sequence). CDR3 in amino acids: CASSSDLLSYNEQFF. DNA of the CDR3: TGTGCCAGCAGCTCGGACTTATTAAGTTACAATGAGCAGTTCTTC.

V usage is TRBV12-3 or TRBV12-4 and J usage is TRBJ2-2; D may be TRBD1 (6 bases). Trimming took 6 bases from V and 5 from J, leaving 7 bases between them. The CDR3 covers 12 residues. CDR3 sequence: CASSQGTGELFF. The CDR3 nucleotides are TGTGCCAGCAGCCAGGGGACCGGGGAGCTGTTTTTT.

V is TRBV18 and J is TRBJ1-2, with D perhaps matching TRBD1 (6 bases). CDR1 is KGHSH, CDR2 LQKENI, per germline. The CDR3 length is 13 residues. Between the trimmed V and J ends, which lost 3 bases and 5 bases, there was a span of 10 bases. DNA of the CDR3: TGTGCCAGCTCACCGGACAGTGGGTATGGCTACACCTTC. This gives the protein CASSPDSGYGYTF.

V and J are TRBV3-1 (or the pseudogene TRBV3-2) and TRBJ2-5; D might be TRBD1 (6 bases). The V end was cut by 4 bases, the J end by 1 base, with 13 bases between. The CDR3 runs 15 residues. The germline gives CDR1 LGHDT, CDR2 YNNKEL (reference sequence). The CDR3 bases are TGTGCCAGCAGCCCTAAGGGACAAGCCCAAGAGACCCAGTACTTC. This encodes CASSPKGQAQETQYF.

The V gene is TRBV6-6, the J gene TRBJ2-5; 10 nucleotides align to TRBD2. The CDR3 runs to 15 residues. V was clipped by 6 bases and J by 5 bases; unmatched bases: 9. Germline V gene sequence: CDR1 MNHNY, CDR2 SVGAGI (reference sequence). CDR3 residues: CASSTPLLAGETQYF. CDR3 nucleotides: TGTGCCAGCAGCACCCCCCTACTAGCGGGGGAGACCCAGTACTTC.

This chain connects TRBV7-2 to TRBJ2-7; 8 bases line up with TRBD2. The V gene end was trimmed by 5 bases and the J gene end by 2 bases; junction bases not matched to a gene: 8. The CDR3 covers 15 residues. The germline gives CDR1 SGHTA, CDR2 FQGNSA. The CDR3 here is CASSAGLGGTYEQYF. DNA for the CDR3: TGTGCCAGCAGCGCGGGACTAGGAGGGACCTACGAGCAGTACTTC.

J is TRBJ2-7 and V is TRBV6-6, with 7 bases aligning to TRBD2. Unmatched junction bases numbered 8, after V lost 6 bases and J lost 3 bases. This CDR3 has 14 amino acids. Per the germline V gene, CDR1 is MNHNY and CDR2 is SVGAGI (reference sequence). CDR3 sequence: CASSAPRTSYEQYF. In nucleotides, the CDR3 is TGTGCCAGCAGCGCCCCTAGGACTAGCTACGAGCAGTACTTC.

The chain links TRBV11-2 to TRBJ2-7, with D unclear. Deletions cut 1 base from V and 1 base from J, with 8 bases between. The germline V gene has CDR1 SGHAT and CDR2 FQNNGV. The CDR3 sequence is 14 residues long. The CDR3 protein is CASSLGQASYEQYF. The CDR3 DNA reads as TGTGCCAGCAGCTTAGGTCAGGCTTCCTACGAGCAGTACTTC.

The chain has TRBV9 and TRBJ2-7; TRBD2 is a possible D gene (6 bases). V dropped 0 bases and J dropped 1 base, with 8 bases sitting between them. CDR3 length equals 14 residues. Germline lookup yields CDR1 SGDLS and CDR2 YYNGEE. Here the CDR3 reads CASSVEGRSYEQYF. DNA for the CDR3: TGTGCCAGCAGCGTAGAAGGGAGGTCCTACGAGCAGTACTTC.

The chain has TRBV6-5 and TRBJ2-3; 10 bases map to TRBD1. CDR1 MNHEY and CDR2 SVGAGI come from the germline V gene. The length of the CDR3 is 16 residues. Trimming removed 2 bases from V and 6 bases from J; junction bases left unmatched: 8. CDR3 sequence reads: CASSYDGQGGWDTQYF. The CDR3 region has the DNA TGTGCCAGCAGTTACGACGGACAGGGGGGTTGGGATACGCAGTATTTT.

The rearrangement joins TRBV5-1 to TRBJ1-2; D is ambiguous. The CDR3 sequence is 15 residues long. Germline loops: CDR1 SGHRS, CDR2 YFSETQ. V lost 5 bases and J 8 bases, leaving 22 bases between the germline ends. CDR3 residues: CASRATTSAPAGYTF. CDR3 DNA sequence: TGCGCCAGCAGGGCCACGACATCCGCTCCGGCAGGCTACACCTTC. Full variable domain (missing parts from reference TRBV5-1 and TRBJ1-2): KAGVTQTPRYLIKTRGQQVTLSCSPISGHRSVSWYQQTPGQGLQFLFEYFSETQRNKGNFPGRFSGRQFSNSRSEMNVSTLELGDSALYLCASRATTSAPAGYTFGSGTRLTVV.

The chain carries TRBV6-5 and TRBJ1-2, with D perhaps matching TRBD1 (5 bases). V was shortened by 6 bases and J by 3 bases, with 17 bases between the two germline ends. This CDR3 region has 15 residues. CDR1 and CDR2 from the germline V gene are MNHEY and SVGAGI. The CDR3 bases are TGTGCCAGCAGAACCACAGGTTACCCATACTATGGCTACACCTTC. It encodes CASRTTGYPYYGYTF.